The rows below give T cell receptor beta chains drawn from one sample of a study of blood T cell repertoires in COVID-19. The method was immunoSEQ multiplex PCR; TCRdb's version includes in-frame clones alone and lacks a portion of them. The sample shows about 160,000 clones, 70% to 90% of them seen only once. The sample taken for sequencing was peripheral blood. These receptors originate from a man between 45 and 60 years old with active or convalescent COVID-19. Each CDR3 is given with its conserved first and last residue. The order of the fields is J gene, V gene, CDR3 protein.

j_call: TRBJ2-7
v_call: TRBV2
cdr3_aa: CASSATNYEQYF

j_call: TRBJ2-7
v_call: TRBV12-3/TRBV12-4
cdr3_aa: CASSPGTSNEQYF

j_call: TRBJ2-7
v_call: TRBV9
cdr3_aa: CASSPIRDNPYEQYF

j_call: TRBJ2-1
v_call: TRBV18
cdr3_aa: CASSPLAGTHNEQFF

j_call: TRBJ1-2
v_call: TRBV24-1
cdr3_aa: CATSDLGQSYTF

j_call: TRBJ1-2
v_call: TRBV15
cdr3_aa: CATSRDRRENYGYTF

j_call: TRBJ2-3
v_call: TRBV5-1
cdr3_aa: CASSLGSGWTDTQYF

j_call: TRBJ1-2
v_call: TRBV29-1
cdr3_aa: CSVLGTSYNGYTF

j_call: TRBJ1-2
v_call: TRBV14
cdr3_aa: CASSLDRGGYTF

j_call: TRBJ1-5
v_call: TRBV19
cdr3_aa: CASSIGPRPNQPQHF

j_call: TRBJ2-1
v_call: TRBV3-1/TRBV3-2
cdr3_aa: CASSQTGTSEMEQFF

j_call: TRBJ2-4
v_call: TRBV11-3
cdr3_aa: CASSRTSGGVAKNIQYF

j_call: TRBJ2-3
v_call: TRBV18
cdr3_aa: CASSPLAGWGTDTQYF

j_call: TRBJ1-5
v_call: TRBV10-3
cdr3_aa: CAIAPRLGNQPQHF

j_call: TRBJ1-4
v_call: TRBV5-1
cdr3_aa: CASSGQGAPNEKLFF

j_call: TRBJ1-6
v_call: TRBV5-6
cdr3_aa: CASSSGTGSYNSPLHF

j_call: TRBJ1-4
v_call: TRBV28
cdr3_aa: CASSSYRATNEKLFF

j_call: TRBJ2-7
v_call: TRBV10-2
cdr3_aa: CASKSGGSREQYF

j_call: TRBJ1-1
v_call: TRBV7-2
cdr3_aa: CASSVDRARTEAFF

j_call: TRBJ2-7
v_call: TRBV20-1
cdr3_aa: CSAKKSDEQYF

j_call: TRBJ2-3
v_call: TRBV12-3/TRBV12-4
cdr3_aa: CASGLLGSDTQYF

j_call: TRBJ2-2
v_call: TRBV6-6
cdr3_aa: CASVWDRNTGELFF

j_call: TRBJ1-2
v_call: TRBV5-1
cdr3_aa: CASRTGQGVDYGYTF

j_call: TRBJ2-2
v_call: TRBV27
cdr3_aa: CASSLGGMAGELFF

j_call: TRBJ2-7
v_call: TRBV5-1
cdr3_aa: CASRLHTGNSYEQYF

j_call: TRBJ2-1
v_call: TRBV4-3
cdr3_aa: CASSQDAGNEQFF